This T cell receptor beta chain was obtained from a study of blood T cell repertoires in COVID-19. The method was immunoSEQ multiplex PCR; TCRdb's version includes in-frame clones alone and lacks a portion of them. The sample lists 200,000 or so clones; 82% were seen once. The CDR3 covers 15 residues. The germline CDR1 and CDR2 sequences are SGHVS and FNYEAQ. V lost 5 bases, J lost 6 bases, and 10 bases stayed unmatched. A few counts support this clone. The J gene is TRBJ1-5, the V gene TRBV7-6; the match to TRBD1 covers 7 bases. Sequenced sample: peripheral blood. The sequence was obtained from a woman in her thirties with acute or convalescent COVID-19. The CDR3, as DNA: TGTGCCAGCAGCCCATCAACAGGGGTCTTTCAGCCCCAGCATTTT. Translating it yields CASSPSTGVFQPQHF.